This T cell receptor beta chain was captured by sequencing in a study of shared clonotypes between healthy human individuals. Points from the study as a whole: A handful of donors shared roughly 5% of their naive CD4 clonotypes. Lower generation probabilities were found for non-shared clonotypes than for those shared by all four donors.

Libraries were prepared by immunoSEQ multiplex PCR; TCRdb keeps only in-frame clonotypes and omits some of them. Here the sample spans 2 million or so clones, about 94% being singletons. Comments on this clone: Antigen specificity is unknown.

This CDR3 spans 15 amino acids. Germline V gene data show CDR1 as LGHNA and CDR2 as YSLEER. J lost 3 bases, V lost 0 bases, and 2 bases had no gene match. CD8 cells classed as naive were CD45RO-negative and positively selected for CCR7, excluding terminally differentiated effector memory CD45RA+ cells. The TCR originated in a man aged 18 to 30 in good health. The sequencing input was naive CD8+ T cells sorted from blood. The chain has TRBV4-3 and TRBJ2-1; 7 bases fit TRBD2. The CDR3 reads CASSQDSSGYNEQFF. The CDR3 DNA follows: TGCGCCAGCAGCCAAGATTCTAGCGGCTACAATGAGCAGTTCTTC.